This paragraph reports one TCR beta chain. This sample was included in a study of OX40 agonist ivuxolimab in advanced cancers. Study-wide background: The eligibility criteria allowed prior anti-PD-1, anti-PD-L1 or anti-CTLA-4 therapy, and around 38% had some.

Between the trimmed V and J ends, which lost 1 base and 2 bases, there was a span of 10 bases. CDR1 and CDR2 (germline): MGHDK, SYGVNS. The CDR3 totals 15 residues. Sequenced by immunoSEQ multiplex PCR; TCRdb stores in-frame clones only, minus some. The repertoire holds roughly 92,000 clones, with under 90% as singletons. Source: CD4+ or CD8+ T cells sorted from blood, taken in a trial of the OX40 agonist ivuxolimab. The chain employs TRBV25-1 and TRBJ2-3; weak D call: TRBD1 (5 bases). This receptor was taken from an adult with an advanced solid tumor such as melanoma, head and neck, liver or kidney cancer. This CDR3 is CASSELGRDTDTQYF. In DNA form, the CDR3 reads TGTGCCAGCAGTGAATTGGGCAGGGACACAGATACGCAGTATTTT.